This is a list of T cell receptor beta chains from one sample in a study of read filtering for tumor transcriptome and immune sequencing. TCRdb used MiXCR to reprocess the reads, holding one entry per CDR3 protein. The sample lists about 38,000 distinct CDR3 sequences; roughly an eighth were seen once. What was sequenced was a population of CD138-negative cells sorted from bone marrow. All receptors come from a donor aged 40 or over with multiple myeloma. Each CDR3 is given with its conserved first and last residue. The D gene is left open where the match is weak. Part of the rows lack a size; the others show once, few, many or a class for expanded clones.

j_call: TRBJ2-2
v_call: TRBV30
d_call: NA
clone_size: large
cdr3_nt: TGTGCCGGATATAGAGCCGGGGAGCTGTTTTTT
cdr3_aa: CAGYRAGELFF

j_call: TRBJ2-4
v_call: TRBV6-5
d_call: TRBD1
clone_size: many
cdr3_nt: TGTGCCAGCAGTTATTGGGACAGGAGGTTCCCCAACATTCAGTACTTC
cdr3_aa: CASSYWDRRFPNIQYF

j_call: TRBJ2-1
v_call: TRBV11-3
d_call: TRBD2
clone_size: many
cdr3_nt: TGTGCCAGCAGCTTGTGGGGGGGGACTGGAGATGAGCAGTTCTTC
cdr3_aa: CASSLWGGTGDEQFF

j_call: TRBJ2-5
v_call: TRBV29-1
d_call: NA
clone_size: few
cdr3_nt: TGCAGCGTTGAAGGGGACATTCAAAGGGAGACCCAGTACTTC
cdr3_aa: CSVEGDIQRETQYF

j_call: TRBJ1-4
v_call: TRBV20-1
d_call: TRBD1
clone_size: many
cdr3_nt: TGCAGTGCCCGAAGGACAGGGGCTACTGAAAAACTGTTTTTT
cdr3_aa: CSARRTGATEKLFF

j_call: TRBJ1-1
v_call: TRBV20-1
d_call: TRBD1
clone_size: many
cdr3_nt: TGCAGTACAACACGGGGACAGGCTAACACTGAAGCTTTCTTT
cdr3_aa: CSTTRGQANTEAFF

j_call: TRBJ2-5
v_call: TRBV7-2
d_call: TRBD2
clone_size: many
cdr3_nt: TGTGCCAGCAGCTTAGCCAGGACTAGCGGAAAAGAGACCCAGTACTTC
cdr3_aa: CASSLARTSGKETQYF

j_call: TRBJ1-2
v_call: TRBV2
d_call: NA
clone_size: many
cdr3_nt: TGTGCCAGTGCATATGCTAACTATGGCTACACCTTC
cdr3_aa: CASAYANYGYTF

j_call: TRBJ1-6
v_call: TRBV28
d_call: NA
clone_size: few
cdr3_nt: TGTGCCAGCAGTGGAGGAGATCTGAATAATTCACCCCTCCACTTT
cdr3_aa: CASSGGDLNNSPLHF

j_call: TRBJ2-4
v_call: TRBV28
d_call: TRBD1
clone_size: NA
cdr3_nt: TGTGCCAGCAGTTTGTGGACAGGGGTTGAGGCCAAAAACACTCAGTACTTC
cdr3_aa: CASSLWTGVEAKNTQYF

j_call: TRBJ2-2
v_call: TRBV30
d_call: TRBD2
clone_size: few
cdr3_nt: TGTGCCTGGAGTAGCGGGGCGGGCACCGGGGAGCTGTTTTTT
cdr3_aa: CAWSSGAGTGELFF

j_call: TRBJ2-7
v_call: TRBV6-2/TRBV6-3
d_call: TRBD2
clone_size: few
cdr3_nt: TGTGCCGGCAGTAAAGCGGGAGGGCTGTACGAGCAGTACTTC
cdr3_aa: CAGSKAGGLYEQYF

j_call: TRBJ1-1
v_call: TRBV24-1
d_call: NA
clone_size: many
cdr3_nt: TGTGCCACCAGTGATTTCGGCTCGGAGGACGCTTTCTTT
cdr3_aa: CATSDFGSEDAFF

j_call: TRBJ2-3
v_call: TRBV4-2
d_call: NA
clone_size: many
cdr3_nt: TGTGCCAGCAGCCAAGATGGACGGGGCACAGATACGCAGTATTTT
cdr3_aa: CASSQDGRGTDTQYF

j_call: TRBJ2-7
v_call: TRBV6-2/TRBV6-3
d_call: TRBD1
clone_size: NA
cdr3_nt: TGTGCCAGCAGACCGGACAGGCTTTGGTACGAGCAGTACTTC
cdr3_aa: CASRPDRLWYEQYF

j_call: TRBJ1-2
v_call: TRBV7-2
d_call: NA
clone_size: NA
cdr3_nt: TGTGCCAGCAGGCCGAGAGGACAATCCGATGGCTACACCTTC
cdr3_aa: CASRPRGQSDGYTF

j_call: TRBJ1-5
v_call: TRBV23-1
d_call: NA
clone_size: NA
cdr3_nt: TGCGCCAGTCGCCGGGGCGCGGATGAGCCCCAGCATTTT
cdr3_aa: CASRRGADEPQHF

j_call: TRBJ2-7
v_call: TRBV20-1
d_call: NA
clone_size: NA
cdr3_nt: TGCAGTGTGGGACACCCCGGCAGGGAGCAGTACTTC
cdr3_aa: CSVGHPGREQYF

j_call: TRBJ1-1
v_call: TRBV29-1
d_call: NA
clone_size: many
cdr3_nt: TGCAGCGTACCCAAGACTTTAGGGATGAACACTGAAGCTTTCTTT
cdr3_aa: CSVPKTLGMNTEAFF

j_call: TRBJ2-2
v_call: TRBV6-1
d_call: NA
clone_size: NA
cdr3_nt: TGTGCCAGCACCAGAGGAGCGAGGAACACCGGGGAGCTGTTTTTT
cdr3_aa: CASTRGARNTGELFF

j_call: TRBJ2-7
v_call: TRBV29-1
d_call: TRBD2
clone_size: NA
cdr3_nt: TGCAGCGTTGGACTAGCGGGAGGGCCCATCTACGAGCAGTACTTC
cdr3_aa: CSVGLAGGPIYEQYF

j_call: TRBJ2-1
v_call: TRBV11-2
d_call: NA
clone_size: many
cdr3_nt: TGTGCCAGCAGCTTAGTTAGCGGCCGTTCCTACAATGAGCAGTTCTTC
cdr3_aa: CASSLVSGRSYNEQFF

j_call: TRBJ2-7
v_call: TRBV5-1
d_call: TRBD1
clone_size: many
cdr3_nt: TGCGCCAGCAGCTTGACAGGGGACGAGCAGTACTTC
cdr3_aa: CASSLTGDEQYF

j_call: TRBJ2-3
v_call: TRBV29-1
d_call: TRBD1
clone_size: many
cdr3_nt: TGCAGCGTTGAAGGCGGGACAGGGGGCGTTCAAGATACGCAGTATTTT
cdr3_aa: CSVEGGTGGVQDTQYF

j_call: TRBJ2-3
v_call: TRBV29-1
d_call: TRBD1
clone_size: NA
cdr3_nt: TGCAGCGTTAGGCGACAGGGGGACCAGTATTTT
cdr3_aa: CSVRRQGDQYF

j_call: TRBJ2-7
v_call: TRBV7-2
d_call: NA
clone_size: many
cdr3_nt: TGTGCCAGCAGCTTAGAGGACGGCTACGAGCAGTACTTC
cdr3_aa: CASSLEDGYEQYF

j_call: TRBJ2-3
v_call: TRBV5-1
d_call: TRBD2
clone_size: many
cdr3_nt: TGCGCCAGCAGCTTGGGGGATAGCGGGAGCTTCAATACGCAGTATTTT
cdr3_aa: CASSLGDSGSFNTQYF

j_call: TRBJ2-7
v_call: TRBV5-8
d_call: NA
clone_size: once
cdr3_nt: TGTGCCAGCAGCGTACCGGGACCGATCGACTACCAGCAGTACTTC
cdr3_aa: CASSVPGPIDYQQYF

j_call: TRBJ2-3
v_call: TRBV5-1
d_call: NA
clone_size: many
cdr3_nt: TGCGCCAGCAGCTTGGAGGCAGGGTCAGATACGCAGTATTTT
cdr3_aa: CASSLEAGSDTQYF

j_call: TRBJ1-1
v_call: TRBV7-9
d_call: NA
clone_size: NA
cdr3_nt: TGTGCCAGCAGCCCCTCATCCACGAACACTGAAGCTTTCTTT
cdr3_aa: CASSPSSTNTEAFF

j_call: TRBJ2-6
v_call: TRBV5-1
d_call: NA
clone_size: many
cdr3_nt: TGCGCCAGCAGCCAGGGCTCTGGGGCCAACGTCCTGACTTTC
cdr3_aa: CASSQGSGANVLTF

j_call: TRBJ2-2
v_call: TRBV20-1
d_call: TRBD1
clone_size: many
cdr3_nt: TGCAGTGCTCCCAGGGGGAGAAGCACCGGGGAGCTGTTTTTT
cdr3_aa: CSAPRGRSTGELFF

j_call: TRBJ2-3
v_call: TRBV4-1
d_call: NA
clone_size: many
cdr3_nt: TGCGCCAGCAGCCAACTTATTAACCGGGACCTTAGCACAGATACGCAGTATTTT
cdr3_aa: CASSQLINRDLSTDTQYF

j_call: TRBJ2-7
v_call: TRBV7-9
d_call: TRBD2
clone_size: NA
cdr3_nt: TGTGCCAGCAGTTCGGGACTCCTCGGGAGCGGGAAAGGCGAGCAGTACTTC
cdr3_aa: CASSSGLLGSGKGEQYF

j_call: TRBJ2-7
v_call: TRBV5-4
d_call: NA
clone_size: NA
cdr3_nt: TGTGCCAGCAGCTTGTACGGGATCGAGCAGTACTTC
cdr3_aa: CASSLYGIEQYF

j_call: TRBJ2-2
v_call: TRBV2
d_call: TRBD1
clone_size: many
cdr3_nt: TGTGCCAGCAGTGGGGACAGGGCGAACACCGGGGAGCTGTTTTTT
cdr3_aa: CASSGDRANTGELFF

j_call: TRBJ2-2
v_call: TRBV7-9
d_call: NA
clone_size: many
cdr3_nt: TGTGCCAGCAGCAGGGGAGACGGGGAGCTGTTTTTT
cdr3_aa: CASSRGDGELFF

j_call: TRBJ2-3
v_call: TRBV28
d_call: NA
clone_size: many
cdr3_nt: TGTGCCAGCATCCCAAAGCTCCCATCCCTCACAGATACGCAGTATTTT
cdr3_aa: CASIPKLPSLTDTQYF

j_call: TRBJ1-5
v_call: TRBV28
d_call: NA
clone_size: many
cdr3_nt: TGTGCCAGCAGTTTCTCAGGGGCGGGGCAGCCCCAGCATTTT
cdr3_aa: CASSFSGAGQPQHF

j_call: TRBJ2-1
v_call: TRBV23-1
d_call: TRBD2
clone_size: NA
cdr3_nt: TGCGCCAGCAGTCAAGGAGATCTAGCGGGGGGTAATGAGCAGTTCTTC
cdr3_aa: CASSQGDLAGGNEQFF

j_call: TRBJ2-1
v_call: TRBV20-1
d_call: TRBD2
clone_size: many
cdr3_nt: TGCAGTGCTAGAGATCGAGGACTAGCGGGAGCGGAGCAGTTCTTC
cdr3_aa: CSARDRGLAGAEQFF

j_call: TRBJ2-1
v_call: TRBV5-6
d_call: TRBD2
clone_size: many
cdr3_nt: TGTGCCAGCAACACCCGGACTAGCGGTCTCTCCTACAATGAGCAGTTCTTC
cdr3_aa: CASNTRTSGLSYNEQFF